A single sample is the source of the 29 T cell receptor beta chains below, sequenced in a study of T cell repertoires in cytomegalovirus infection. TCRdb processed the reads anew with MiXCR; each CDR3 protein has one entry. The profile shows 350,000 to 450,000 distinct CDR3 sequences, about a sixth of them singletons. The sample comprised PBMCs. These receptors all come from a human donor in good health (CMV status not recorded). Some clones in this sample may be carry-over from other donors' samples.

This clonotype was seen repeatedly, ten times or more. The rearrangement uses TRBV7-2 and TRBJ1-1; TRBD1 aligns across 7 bases. This CDR3 region has 12 residues. V dropped 8 bases and J dropped 7; count of bases not matched to a gene: 7. Germline CDR1 reads SGHTA; CDR2 reads FQGNSA. The DNA for the CDR3 is TGTGCCAGCGGCCTAGGGGGCGTTGAAGCTTTCTTT. Its protein product is CASGLGGVEAFF.

This clonotype was picked up a small number of times. V is TRBV12-3 or TRBV12-4 and J is TRBJ2-3; TRBD2 agrees at 8 bases. This CDR3 contains 15 residues. After removal of 4 bases from V and 4 bases from J, the junction contained 7 bases not matched to a gene. The CDR3 sequence is CASSWPSGLADTQYF. The CDR3, as DNA: TGTGCCAGCAGTTGGCCTAGCGGGCTCGCAGATACGCAGTATTTT.

This clonotype was counted at least ten times. The CDR3 loop is CASSLAGQANEQFF. The DNA for the CDR3 is TGTGCCAGCAGCTTAGCGGGACAGGCCAATGAGCAGTTCTTC. This chain uses TRBV7-9 with TRBJ2-1, with 8 nucleotides matching TRBD1. The CDR3 totals 14 residues. V was pared by 0 bases and J by 6 bases, with 1 base of the junction left unmatched. CDR1 and CDR2 (germline): SEHNR, FQNEAQ (reference sequence).

This rearrangement joins TRBV12-3 or TRBV12-4 to TRBJ1-1; D unclear. The CDR3 sequence is 13 residues long. With 3 bases removed from V and 2 bases from J, the gap between germline ends came to 7 bases. The CDR3: CASSFNFNTEAFF. Written as DNA, the CDR3 is TGTGCCAGCAGTTTCAACTTTAACACTGAAGCTTTCTTT.

This clonotype was seen ten or more times. The genes are TRBV7-2 and TRBJ1-3; D remains ambiguous. In germline, CDR1 is SGHTA, CDR2 FQGNSA. The CDR3 has 15 residues. V lost 1 base and J lost 0, with 7 bases in between. For the CDR3, the DNA is TGTGCCAGCAGCTTAGGTTCCGGCTCTGGAAACACCATATATTTT. This sequence encodes CASSLGSGSGNTIYF.

This clonotype was observed a few times. Written as DNA, the CDR3 is TGTGCCAGCAACTCCCTACAGGGCGCGAACACTGAAGCTTTCTTT. Amino acids: CASNSLQGANTEAFF. This chain links TRBV5-4 with TRBJ1-1, with a tentative D call TRBD1 (6 bases). The V gene lost 6 bases and the J gene lost 1 base, with 16 bases spanning the gap. This CDR3 is 15 amino acids long. The germline CDR1 and CDR2 sequences are SGHNT and YYREEE (reference sequence).

This clonotype was observed a handful of times. The V and J genes are TRBV11-2 and TRBJ2-7, with 7 bases that match TRBD1. The J segment lost 6 bases and the V segment lost 4 bases, leaving 3 bases of the junction unmatched. The length of the CDR3 is 12 residues. From germline, CDR1 is SGHAT and CDR2 FQNNGV. The CDR3 sequence is CASSYDRVEQYF. CDR3 sequence (DNA): TGTGCCAGCAGCTACGACAGGGTCGAGCAGTACTTC.

The chain joins TRBV5-1 to TRBJ2-1; unclear D gene. V was clipped by 1 base and J by 8 bases, with 7 bases between them. There are 12 residues in the CDR3. The germline CDR1 and CDR2 sequences are SGHRS and YFSETQ. CDR3 nucleotides: TGCGCCAGCAGCTTGTCTGGGGATGAGCAGTTCTTC. Translated, it gives CASSLSGDEQFF.

This clonotype was observed a few times. V is TRBV10-2 and J is TRBJ2-5; 9 bases fit TRBD2. Germline V gene lookup returns CDR1 WSHSY and CDR2 SAAADI. J lost 5 bases, V lost 4 bases, and 8 bases had no gene match. The CDR3 spans 15 residues. The CDR3 sequence: CASSATGLALETQYF. CDR3 nucleotide sequence: TGCGCCAGCAGTGCGACTGGACTAGCGTTGGAGACCCAGTACTTC.

J is TRBJ2-3 and V is TRBV6-1, with D perhaps given as TRBD1 or TRBD2 (7 bases each). Germline V CDR1 and CDR2: MNHNS, SASEGT. V shed 11 bases and J shed 1 base, with 13 bases lying between them. This CDR3 has 13 residues. The chain's CDR3 is CAARGGGTDTQYF. CDR3 coding DNA: TGTGCCGCCAGGGGGGGGGGCACAGATACGCAGTATTTT.

The gene calls are TRBV19 and TRBJ2-1; 7 bases are shared with TRBD1. With V trimmed by 1 base and J by 7 bases, 7 bases remained unmatched. This CDR3 comprises 15 residues. Germline loops: CDR1 LNHDA, CDR2 SQIVND (reference sequence). The CDR3 region has the DNA TGTGCCAGTAGTATAGGCAGGGGGAGACGGAATGAGCAGTTCTTC. Its protein is CASSIGRGRRNEQFF.

This clonotype was recorded a few times. This rearrangement joins TRBV7-2 to TRBJ1-6; 8 nucleotides align to TRBD1. J lost 11 bases, V lost 4 bases, and 7 bases had no gene match. CDR1 SGHTA and CDR2 FQGNSA come from the germline V gene. This CDR3 has 14 residues. The CDR3 sequence: CASSSRDRLAPLHF. CDR3 sequence (DNA): TGTGCCAGCAGCTCCCGGGACAGGTTGGCACCCCTCCACTTT.

There are many counts of this clonotype. The chain combines TRBV11-3 with TRBJ2-1; maybe TRBD1 (6 bases). V dropped 8 bases and J dropped 7 bases, with 18 bases sitting between them. This CDR3 has 14 residues. The germline V gene encodes CDR1 SGHNT and CDR2 YENEEA. The chain's CDR3 is CASALGQSLNEQFF. CDR3 sequence (DNA): TGTGCCAGCGCTTTGGGACAAAGCCTTAATGAGCAGTTCTTC.

In this sample, this clonotype turned up many times. The chain carries TRBV7-2 and TRBJ2-3; D ambiguous. Trimming took off 5 bases at V and 6 bases at J, with 12 bases between the two ends. Germline V gene sequence: CDR1 SGHTA, CDR2 FQGNSA. The CDR3 covers 13 residues. The CDR3 DNA is TGTGCCAGCAGCCGCAATTCGTACGATACGCAGTATTTT. It translates to CASSRNSYDTQYF.

There are many counts of this clonotype. The rearrangement uses TRBV7-2 and TRBJ1-5; D gene unclear. Deletions cut 5 bases from V and 9 bases from J, with 20 bases between. The CDR3 extends over 15 amino acids. Germline lookup yields CDR1 SGHTA and CDR2 FQGNSA. The CDR3 DNA reads TGTGCCAGCAGCACAGATCAAAGATCGTGGTTGCCCCAGCATTTT. Translation gives CASSTDQRSWLPQHF.

A word on this clonotype: Being one base from a much bigger clone, this may be a read error. The CDR3 ends on some other residue instead of the conserved phenylalanine or tryptophan, so this is likely a read error. The CDR3 bases are TGCGCCAGCAAGCCGGAGATCGGTGGAAACACCATATATTCT. Translated, it gives CASKPEIGGNTIYS. The gene calls are TRBV5-1 and TRBJ1-3; unclear D gene. The CDR3 length is 14 residues. Trimming cost V 6 bases and J 3 bases, with 13 bases left between them. The germline CDR1 and CDR2 sequences are SGHRS and YFSETQ.

This clonotype was counted ten times or more. The chain has TRBV7-9 and TRBJ1-1; a possible D gene is TRBD1 (5 bases). This CDR3 contains 12 residues. Germline V gene lookup returns CDR1 SEHNR and CDR2 FQNEAQ (reference sequence). V lost 5 bases to trimming and J lost 11 bases, with 15 bases between them. Here the CDR3 reads CASSPMSGAAFF. The CDR3 DNA reads as TGTGCCAGCAGCCCAATGAGTGGGGCCGCTTTCTTT.

This clonotype has just a few counts. This chain links TRBV12-3 or TRBV12-4 with TRBJ1-2; D not certain. The CDR3 extends over 14 amino acids. Trimming shortened V by 4 bases and J by 4 bases, and 13 bases separated the two germline ends. CDR3 residues: CASSSGRAAYGYTF. The CDR3, as DNA: TGTGCCAGCAGTTCAGGACGGGCCGCCTATGGCTACACCTTC.

This clonotype was seen more than once but under ten times. The J gene is TRBJ1-2, the V gene TRBV28; tentative D call: TRBD1 (6 bases). This CDR3 contains 12 residues. The germline CDR1 and CDR2 sequences are MDHEN and SYDVKM. V lost 5 bases and J 7 bases, leaving 11 bases between the germline ends. The CDR3 spells CASSPTGFGYTF. In DNA form, the CDR3 reads TGTGCCAGCAGTCCGACAGGATTTGGCTACACCTTC.

V is TRBV19 and J is TRBJ1-1; D is uncertain. CDR3 length: 12 amino acids. The V and J ends lost 8 bases and 1 base respectively, with 8 bases between them. Per germline, CDR1 LNHDA and CDR2 SQIVND (reference sequence). The CDR3 reads CASGWGNTEAFF. The CDR3 bases are TGTGCCAGTGGTTGGGGGAACACTGAAGCTTTCTTT.

This clonotype was counted at least ten times. The V call is TRBV7-2, the J call TRBJ1-1, with D possibly TRBD1 on 5 matching bases. The germline V gene encodes CDR1 SGHTA and CDR2 FQGNSA. V was shortened by 7 bases and J by 7 bases, with 16 bases between the two germline ends. The CDR3 is 13 amino acids. The CDR3 region has the DNA TGTGCCAGCAAACCCAGCGTTGGGGGTGAAGCTTTCTTT. Translated, it gives CASKPSVGGEAFF.

In this sample, this clonotype turned up many times. This chain joins TRBV6-1 and TRBJ2-3; D uncertain. Germline values: CDR1 MNHNS, CDR2 SASEGT. The CDR3 is 13 amino acids. V was clipped by 8 bases and J by 1 base, with 10 bases between them. Written as DNA, the CDR3 is TGTGCCAGCGGATTTAAACGCACAGATACGCAGTATTTT. Protein product: CASGFKRTDTQYF.

This clonotype has a count of ten or more. The rearrangement joins TRBV7-8 to TRBJ1-1, with D possibly being TRBD1 (5 bases). The CDR3 consists of 15 residues. Germline-derived CDR1 and CDR2 are SGHVS and FQNEAQ. The V gene lost 11 bases and the J gene lost 2 bases, with 21 bases spanning the gap. This CDR3 is CAGTKMGSQNTEAFF. The CDR3 coding sequence is TGTGCCGGGACGAAGATGGGATCCCAAAACACTGAAGCTTTCTTT. Full variable domain (remainder filled in from reference TRBV7-8 and TRBJ1-1): GAGVSQSPRYKVAKRGQDVALRCDPISGHVSLFWYQQALGQGPEFLTYFQNEAQLDKSGLPSDRFFAERPEGSVSTLKIQRTQQEDSAVYLCAGTKMGSQNTEAFFGQGTRLTVV.

The chain couples TRBV3-1 to TRBJ2-1; tentative D call: TRBD2 (6 bases). Deletions cut 1 base from V and 6 bases from J, with 10 bases between. CDR1 and CDR2 (germline): LGHDT, YNNKEL (reference sequence). This CDR3 region has 14 residues. The CDR3 region has the DNA TGTGCCAGCAGCCAAGGACTAGATCCCAATGAGCAGTTCTTC. Encoded protein: CASSQGLDPNEQFF.

The chain carries TRBV7-9 and TRBJ1-4, with D uncertain. V gave up 7 bases and J gave up 1 base, with 7 bases separating them. The CDR3 extends over 13 amino acids. The germline V gene encodes CDR1 SEHNR and CDR2 FQNEAQ (reference sequence). CDR3 in amino acids: CASMDVTNEKLFF. CDR3 nucleotides: TGTGCCAGCATGGATGTAACTAATGAAAAACTGTTTTTT.

This clonotype was picked up a small number of times. The J gene is TRBJ2-5, the V gene TRBV12-3 or TRBV12-4, with D possibly being TRBD1 (5 bases). The CDR3 is 15 residues long. Trimming stripped 7 bases from V and 7 bases from J, with 22 bases between. The CDR3 spells CASIPEGAALGTQYF. The CDR3 DNA sequence: TGTGCCAGCATTCCCGAAGGGGCAGCCTTAGGGACCCAGTACTTC.

This clonotype was found many times. The chain links TRBV28 to TRBJ2-2; TRBD1 matches 9 bases. With V trimmed by 3 bases and J by 4 bases, 6 bases remained unmatched. The germline gives CDR1 MDHEN, CDR2 SYDVKM. The CDR3 loop spans 16 amino acids. The CDR3 bases are TGTGCCAGCAGTTTGGGACAGGGAAGTATCACCGGGGAGCTGTTTTTT. Protein: CASSLGQGSITGELFF.

This clonotype appeared a few times. The CDR3 coding sequence is TGCGCCAGCAGCCCAGCCACGGGGAGCCAAGTCTACGAGCAGTACTTC. The encoded protein is CASSPATGSQVYEQYF. The chain has TRBV4-3 and TRBJ2-7; D is possibly TRBD2 (5 bases). The CDR3 runs to 16 residues. V lost 4 bases, J lost 3 bases, and 19 bases lay in between. The germline CDR1 and CDR2 sequences are LGHNA and YSLEER.

The V call is TRBV19, the J call TRBJ1-5, with TRBD1 matching over 7 bases. This CDR3 spans 14 amino acids. J lost 5 bases, V lost 6 bases, and 7 bases had no gene match. CDR1 is LNHDA, CDR2 SQIVND, per germline (reference sequence). The DNA for the CDR3 is TGTGCCAGTAGGCCGGGACAGAGCTATCAGCCCCAGCATTTT. This gives the protein CASRPGQSYQPQHF.